The 32 T cell receptor beta chains below all came from one sample that was sequenced in a study of blood T cell repertoires in COVID-19. Only in-frame clones appear in the TCRdb table, and some are missing; sequencing was by immunoSEQ multiplex PCR. Seen here are about 70,000 clones, around 87% observed once, and the top ten hold 25% to 35%. Sequencing was carried out using peripheral blood. All receptors come from a woman older than 75 with active or convalescent COVID-19.

This chain connects TRBV5-1 to TRBJ2-4; perhaps TRBD2 as D (5 bases). V was clipped by 4 bases and J by 5 bases, with 13 bases between them. Germline V lookup: CDR1 SGHRS, CDR2 YFSETQ. CDR3 size: 14 residues. The DNA of the CDR3 is TGCGCCAGCAGCCCAATGGCCGGGGAAAACATTCAGTACTTC. Its translation is CASSPMAGENIQYF.

This clone was recorded only once. The chain joins TRBV25-1 to TRBJ1-5; maybe TRBD1 (5 bases). Trimming took off 8 bases at V and 8 bases at J, with 19 bases between the two ends. Germline-derived CDR1 and CDR2 are MGHDK and SYGVNS. CDR3 length: 14 residues. The CDR3: CASLDKVRAEPQHF. The CDR3 nucleotides are TGTGCCAGCCTGGACAAGGTTCGGGCTGAGCCCCAGCATTTT.

This clone showed up just a few times. The J gene is TRBJ2-6, the V gene TRBV5-1; no firm D call. The CDR3 runs to 15 residues. V lost 1 base to trimming and J lost 1 base, with 6 bases between them. Germline V CDR1 and CDR2: SGHRS, YFSETQ. As DNA, the CDR3 is TGCGCCAGCAGCTTGATCGTTTCTGGGGCCAACGTCCTGACTTTC. Encoded protein: CASSLIVSGANVLTF. Together with reference TRBV5-1 and TRBJ2-6, the CDR3 gives the full variable domain: KAGVTQTPRYLIKTRGQQVTLSCSPISGHRSVSWYQQTPGQGLQFLFEYFSETQRNKGNFPGRFSGRQFSNSRSEMNVSTLELGDSALYLCASSLIVSGANVLTFGAGSRLTVL.

V and J are TRBV5-1 and TRBJ2-5; 7 nucleotides align to TRBD2. CDR1 is SGHRS and CDR2 is YFSETQ in the germline V gene. V shed 6 bases, J shed 2 bases, and the junction held 10 bases outside the gene matches. The CDR3 spans 15 residues. CDR3 sequence: CASKPSGGYQETQYF. The CDR3 DNA sequence: TGCGCCAGCAAGCCTAGCGGAGGGTATCAAGAGACCCAGTACTTC.

This clone was seen only once. The rearrangement joins TRBV5-1 to TRBJ2-1, with 7 bases lining up with TRBD2. Germline V gene lookup returns CDR1 SGHRS and CDR2 YFSETQ. The trim removed 3 bases at V and 1 base at J, leaving 4 bases unmatched. This CDR3 contains 15 residues. The CDR3 region has the DNA TGCGCCAGCAGCTCGCAAGCGGGATCCTACAATGAGCAGTTCTTC. Translation gives CASSSQAGSYNEQFF.

The chain combines TRBV2 with TRBJ2-4; D is unclear. Germline-derived CDR1 and CDR2 are SNHLY and FYNNEI. The V end lost 5 bases, the J end lost 4 bases, and 3 bases lay between the germline ends. This CDR3 comprises 11 residues. The CDR3, as DNA: TGTGCCAGCAGTTTAAAAAACATTCAGTACTTC. Amino acids: CASSLKNIQYF.

This chain joins TRBV19 and TRBJ1-2; 12 nucleotides line up with TRBD1. CDR1 and CDR2 from the germline V gene are LNHDA and SQIVND (reference sequence). With 4 bases clipped from V and 12 bases from J, the junction kept 6 bases outside the gene matches. The CDR3 runs to 13 residues. CDR3 in DNA: TGTGCCAGTAGTACCGCGGGACAGGGGGCAAACACCTTC. It yields the protein CASSTAGQGANTF.

V is TRBV3-1 (or the pseudogene TRBV3-2) and J is TRBJ2-1, with 7 bases fitting TRBD1. The ends lost 3 bases at V and 13 bases at J; junction bases unmatched: 6. Germline lookup yields CDR1 LGHDT and CDR2 YNNKEL (reference sequence). The CDR3 is 12 amino acids. In DNA, the CDR3 is TGTGCCAGCAGCCACCCCGGGACAGTACAGTTCTTC. Its protein product is CASSHPGTVQFF.

This chain connects TRBV9 to TRBJ1-3; weak D call: TRBD1 (6 bases). The V gene lost 2 bases and the J gene lost 0 bases, with 15 bases spanning the gap. Looked up from germline, CDR1 is SGDLS and CDR2 is YYNGEE. This CDR3 has 17 amino acids. CDR3 nucleotide sequence: TGTGCCAGCAGCGTGGGGGGGCCAGCCTACTCTGGAAACACCATATATTTT. Encoded protein: CASSVGGPAYSGNTIYF.

A few counts support this clone. The chain employs TRBV7-9 and TRBJ1-1; D is unresolved. From germline, CDR1 is SEHNR and CDR2 FQNEAQ (reference sequence). This CDR3 contains 15 residues. The germline V and J ends were trimmed by 1 base and 0 bases, with 9 bases remaining between them. CDR3 coding DNA: TGTGCCAGCAGCTTAGTCGGGTCCTTGAACACTGAAGCTTTCTTT. Translation: CASSLVGSLNTEAFF.

The chain employs TRBV6-1 and TRBJ2-3; 10 nucleotides align to TRBD2. The CDR3 covers 16 residues. Per germline, CDR1 MNHNS and CDR2 SASEGT. V lost 2 bases to trimming and J lost 6 bases; unmatched junction nucleotides: 8. CDR3 sequence (DNA): TGTGCCAGCAGTGAACTAGCGGGGGATCTCACGGATACGCAGTATTTT. Residues: CASSELAGDLTDTQYF.

J is TRBJ1-4 and V is TRBV3-1 (or the pseudogene TRBV3-2), with TRBD1 matching over 8 bases. The CDR3 is 16 residues long. CDR1 is LGHDT, CDR2 YNNKEL, per germline (reference sequence). Losses at the gene ends were 1 base for V and 3 bases for J; bases not matched to a gene: 4. The CDR3 sequence: CASSQGRQGPNEKLFF. CDR3 nucleotide sequence: TGTGCCAGCAGCCAAGGACGACAGGGGCCTAATGAAAAACTGTTTTTT.

V and J are TRBV5-1 and TRBJ1-6; D is perhaps TRBD1 (6 bases). There are 16 residues in the CDR3. The V gene lost 4 bases and the J gene lost 11 bases, with 22 bases spanning the gap. Germline V gene lookup returns CDR1 SGHRS and CDR2 YFSETQ. The CDR3 DNA follows: TGCGCCAGCAGCGTGGACAGCCTTAAGGTTGGCCCACCCCTCCACTTT. Protein sequence: CASSVDSLKVGPPLHF.

The V call is TRBV19, the J call TRBJ2-1, with 7 bases that match TRBD2. This CDR3 is 14 amino acids long. V trimming: 6 bases; J trimming: 3 bases; junction bases outside the gene matches: 5. Germline CDR1 LNHDA, CDR2 SQIVND (reference sequence). The CDR3 DNA reads TGTGCCAGTAGCAAGGGACTAAACTACAATGAGCAGTTCTTC. Its protein is CASSKGLNYNEQFF.

J is TRBJ2-1 and V is TRBV19; TRBD1 agrees at 7 bases. Germline V gives CDR1 LNHDA, CDR2 SQIVND (reference sequence). The V and J ends lost 5 bases and 0 bases, in that order; junction bases with no gene match: 7. The CDR3 extends over 16 amino acids. CDR3 nucleotide sequence: TGTGCCAGTAGTTTAACTTCAGGGGGCTCCTACAATGAGCAGTTCTTC. Amino acids: CASSLTSGGSYNEQFF.

This chain joins TRBV10-3 and TRBJ1-2; D gene uncertain. The V gene's germline CDR1 is ENHRY and CDR2 SYGVKD. With 2 bases removed from V and 5 bases from J, the gap between germline ends came to 9 bases. The CDR3 consists of 13 residues. CDR3 sequence: CAISETAQYGYTF. Written as DNA, the CDR3 is TGTGCCATCAGTGAGACAGCCCAGTATGGCTACACCTTC.

The V gene is TRBV10-3, the J gene TRBJ1-5; D might be TRBD1 (6 bases). CDR1 ENHRY and CDR2 SYGVKD come from the germline V gene. CDR3 length: 14 amino acids. Trimming shortened V by 10 bases and J by 2 bases, and 15 bases separated the two germline ends. The CDR3 DNA follows: TGTGCCACTAACGACTCAGGGGGCAATCAGCCCCAGCATTTT. Residues: CATNDSGGNQPQHF.

The chain links TRBV5-1 to TRBJ2-7; 7 bases are a match to TRBD1. The CDR3 extends over 13 amino acids. Trimming at V came to 3 bases and at J to 11 bases, leaving 11 bases not matched to a gene. From germline, CDR1 is SGHRS and CDR2 YFSETQ. In nucleotides, the CDR3 is TGCGCCAGCAGCTCAGACCCTCCACAGGGGAAGTACTTC. Encoded protein: CASSSDPPQGKYF.

This clone was detected once. The gene calls are TRBV5-1 and TRBJ2-7; 7 bases are shared with TRBD1. The CDR3 is made up of 14 amino acids. Germline V lookup: CDR1 SGHRS, CDR2 YFSETQ. V shed 2 bases and J 5 bases; nucleotides not matched to a gene: 7. The CDR3 DNA reads TGCGCCAGCAGCTTCCTGACAGGGTCGGACGAGCAGTACTTC. Its protein is CASSFLTGSDEQYF.

The V call is TRBV7-2, the J call TRBJ2-5; 9 bases map to TRBD2. This CDR3 region has 15 residues. CDR1 is SGHTA and CDR2 is FQGNSA in the germline V gene. V lost 7 bases to trimming and J lost 2 bases; unmatched junction nucleotides: 8. In nucleotides, the CDR3 is TGTGCCAGCACGGACCGACTAGCGGCACAAGAGACCCAGTACTTC. Residues: CASTDRLAAQETQYF. The full variable domain, completed using reference TRBV7-2 and TRBJ2-5, is GAGVSQSPSNKVTEKGKDVELRCDPISGHTALYWYRQSLGQGLEFLIYFQGNSAPDKSGLPSDRFSAERTGGSVSTLTIQRTQQEDSAVYLCASTDRLAAQETQYFGPGTRLLVL.

V gene TRBV19 combines with J gene TRBJ1-2; no clear D gene. V was clipped by 3 bases and J by 6 bases, with 17 bases between them. There are 15 residues in the CDR3. CDR1 LNHDA and CDR2 SQIVND come from the germline V gene (reference sequence). The CDR3 nucleotides are TGTGCCAGTAGTATCGACGGGAGTTTAAGGAATGGCTACACCTTC. As protein: CASSIDGSLRNGYTF.

This sequence joins TRBV7-9 and TRBJ2-1, with 14 bases identical to TRBD2. Germline V gives CDR1 SEHNR, CDR2 FQNEAQ (reference sequence). CDR3 length: 15 residues. The junction had 9 bases not matched to a gene; V was cut back by 6 bases and J by 11 bases. The CDR3 loop is CASRPGTSGGNQQFF. CDR3 sequence (DNA): TGTGCCAGCAGGCCCGGGACTAGCGGGGGTAATCAGCAGTTCTTC.

This clone has only one observation. J is TRBJ2-7 and V is TRBV7-2; 8 bases fit TRBD2. J gave up 2 bases and V 5 bases, and 5 bases lay outside the gene matches. Germline V gene data show CDR1 as SGHTA and CDR2 as FQGNSA. This CDR3 contains 14 residues. The CDR3 DNA follows: TGTGCCAGCAGCCATCGGGGGGGGGCCTACGAGCAGTACTTC. Protein: CASSHRGGAYEQYF. Variable domain in full (rest from reference TRBV7-2 and TRBJ2-7): GAGVSQSPSNKVTEKGKDVELRCDPISGHTALYWYRQSLGQGLEFLIYFQGNSAPDKSGLPSDRFSAERTGGSVSTLTIQRTQQEDSAVYLCASSHRGGAYEQYFGPGTRLTVT.

The J gene is TRBJ1-5, the V gene TRBV6-5, with D uncertain. The CDR3 is made up of 13 amino acids. Trimming shortened V by 5 bases and J by 1 base, and 6 bases separated the two germline ends. The germline gives CDR1 MNHEY, CDR2 SVGAGI. As DNA, the CDR3 is TGTGCCAGCAGTAGAGAGAGCAATCAGCCCCAGCATTTT. This sequence encodes CASSRESNQPQHF.

This chain connects TRBV4-3 to TRBJ2-3; 15 bases match TRBD2. This CDR3 contains 20 residues. V was clipped by 4 bases and J by 2 bases; unmatched bases: 13. Germline values: CDR1 LGHNA, CDR2 YSLEER. The CDR3 region is CASSPDGLAGGVGLTDTQYF. CDR3 bases: TGCGCCAGCAGCCCGGACGGACTAGCGGGGGGGGTAGGACTCACAGATACGCAGTATTTT.

This rearrangement joins TRBV5-1 to TRBJ2-2; tentatively, D is TRBD1 (6 bases). V lost 4 bases and J 3 bases, leaving 13 bases between the germline ends. The CDR3 length is 15 residues. The germline CDR1 and CDR2 sequences are SGHRS and YFSETQ. Here the CDR3 DNA reads TGCGCCAGCAGCGGTTTAGCAGGGGACACCGGGGAGCTGTTTTTT. This encodes CASSGLAGDTGELFF. The full variable domain, in which reference TRBV5-1 and TRBJ2-2 provide the parts outside the CDR3, is KAGVTQTPRYLIKTRGQQVTLSCSPISGHRSVSWYQQTPGQGLQFLFEYFSETQRNKGNFPGRFSGRQFSNSRSEMNVSTLELGDSALYLCASSGLAGDTGELFFGEGSRLTVL.

This chain connects TRBV19 to TRBJ1-5; D is possibly TRBD1 (6 bases). Trimming stripped 3 bases from V and 2 bases from J, with 14 bases between. The V gene's germline CDR1 is LNHDA and CDR2 SQIVND (reference sequence). The CDR3 loop spans 16 amino acids. The CDR3 nucleotides read TGTGCCAGTAGTATCAGGGGTCCCGGGGGCAATCAGCCCCAGCATTTT. Amino acids: CASSIRGPGGNQPQHF.

This clone has only a few counts. This rearrangement joins TRBV19 to TRBJ1-2, with D perhaps matching TRBD1 (5 bases). V was clipped by 6 bases and J by 4 bases, with 15 bases between them. Germline CDR1 reads LNHDA; CDR2 reads SQIVND (reference sequence). The CDR3 covers 14 residues. The CDR3 loop reads CASRGQGVFYGYTF. CDR3 DNA: TGTGCCAGTAGGGGGCAGGGTGTCTTCTATGGCTACACCTTC.

V and J are TRBV19 and TRBJ1-5; D unresolved. CDR3 length: 13 amino acids. In germline, CDR1 is LNHDA, CDR2 SQIVND (reference sequence). With 7 bases removed from V and 0 bases from J, the gap between germline ends came to 7 bases. The CDR3, as DNA: TGTGCCAGTACCCAGTATAGCAATCAGCCCCAGCATTTT. Translated: CASTQYSNQPQHF.

J is TRBJ1-3 and V is TRBV18; D not resolved. From germline, CDR1 is KGHSH and CDR2 LQKENI. With 3 bases removed from V and 4 bases from J, the gap between germline ends came to 19 bases. The CDR3 is 17 amino acids. CDR3 in amino acids: CASSPTGRGIGGNTIYF. The CDR3, as DNA: TGTGCCAGCTCACCGACCGGTCGGGGAATTGGAGGAAACACCATATATTTT.

V usage is TRBV7-2 and J usage is TRBJ2-2, with D tentatively TRBD2 (5 bases). Germline CDR1 reads SGHTA; CDR2 reads FQGNSA. The length of the CDR3 is 16 residues. V was shortened by 5 bases and J by 2 bases, with 15 bases between the two germline ends. CDR3 bases: TGTGCCAGCAGCCAATTCCGGGAAATTAACACCGGGGAGCTGTTTTTT. As protein: CASSQFREINTGELFF.

This chain uses TRBV27 with TRBJ1-1; D unresolved. In germline, CDR1 is MNHEY, CDR2 SMNVEV (reference sequence). This CDR3 region has 13 residues. The V gene lost 3 bases and the J gene lost 1 base, with 6 bases spanning the gap. CDR3 in amino acids: CASSFGQNTEAFF. CDR3 coding DNA: TGTGCCAGCAGTTTTGGGCAGAACACTGAAGCTTTCTTT.